This TCR beta chain was profiled in a study of blood T cells in healthy people across ages. Then a second PCR, running roughly 7 to 11 cycles, was carried out with a sample-barcoded 5' primer and a J-beta primer mix. TCRdb re-derived calls from the 5' RACE reads in MiXCR, one entry per CDR3 protein. The sample yields 1,500,000 or so distinct CDR3 sequences, roughly 64% seen once. The CDR3 totals 16 residues. Germline values: CDR1 DFQATT, CDR2 SNEGSKA (reference sequence). V dropped 5 bases and J dropped 2 bases, with 20 bases sitting between them. Every sample gave at least 5 micrograms of total RNA when it was extracted. As for this clonotype: Antigen specificity is unknown.

Study results and caveats: Measured against age, TCR beta diversity per million T cells decreased in a roughly linear manner. Donor CMV status, an unknown factor, possibly confounded changes in expanded clonotypes. Those diversity estimates obtained from one million T cells were thought to be underestimates.

This sequence joins TRBV20-1 and TRBJ2-3, with unresolved D. This receptor was obtained from a man aged 18 to 30 in good health. Sequencing input: blood. CDR3: CSASFSHKVPTDTQYF. CDR3 nucleotides: TGCAGTGCTTCATTCTCACATAAGGTCCCCACAGATACGCAGTATTTT.